The 28 T cell receptor beta chains reported below all come from one sample, sequenced in a study of shared clonotypes between healthy human individuals. This table comes from immunoSEQ multiplex PCR, and its TCRdb copy is limited to in-frame clones, with some not included. The sample shows roughly 2 million clones, roughly 95% of them seen only once. The material sequenced was naive CD4+ T cells sorted from blood. Subset described: CD45RA+ positively selected. The receptors were gathered from a man between 18 and 35 years old in good health.

Notes on this clone: This clone may be a read error of a much larger clone one base away. This sequence joins TRBV5-1 and TRBJ1-1, with a tentative D call TRBD1 (6 bases). The CDR3 is made up of 16 amino acids. Germline V CDR1 and CDR2: SGHRS, YFSETQ. V was clipped by 6 bases and J by 1 base, with 19 bases between them. CDR3 region: CASTQTVQGSNTEAFF. CDR3 bases: TGCGCCAGCACCCAAACCGTACAGGGATCGAACACTGAAGCTTTCTTT.

V gene TRBV6-1 combines with J gene TRBJ1-4, with D hard to call. Trimming left V 0 bases short and J 8 bases short, with 13 bases between. CDR3 size: 15 residues. Germline V CDR1 and CDR2: MNHNS, SASEGT. The CDR3 loop reads CASSEAGVGKEKLFF. DNA of the CDR3: TGTGCCAGCAGTGAAGCGGGAGTCGGTAAAGAAAAACTGTTTTTT.

The V call is TRBV6-1, the J call TRBJ2-5; TRBD1 matches 7 bases. Trimming removed 6 bases from V and 5 bases from J; junction bases left unmatched: 9. This CDR3 is built from 14 residues. Germline assignment: CDR1 MNHNS and CDR2 SASEGT. The CDR3 bases are TGTGCCAGCAGCGTTCAGGGGGTTGCGGAGACCCAGTACTTC. Translated, it gives CASSVQGVAETQYF.

The count of this clone is one. The rearrangement joins TRBV2 to TRBJ2-5, with TRBD1 matching over 7 bases. CDR1 is SNHLY and CDR2 is FYNNEI in the germline V gene. Germline trimming cut 7 bases from V and 7 bases from J; bases unmatched to any gene: 9. CDR3 size: 13 residues. The CDR3 loop reads CASKPGTAGTQYF. The CDR3 DNA follows: TGTGCCAGCAAGCCGGGGACAGCCGGGACCCAGTACTTC.

This chain uses TRBV7-2 with TRBJ1-2; D is unclear. The germline V gene encodes CDR1 SGHTA and CDR2 FQGNSA. Trimming removed 0 bases from V and 8 bases from J, with 10 bases in between. The CDR3 has 13 amino acids. The CDR3 DNA reads TGTGCCAGCAGCTTAGCGCGCGATGAAGGCTACACCTTC. This encodes CASSLARDEGYTF.

The chain uses TRBV28 and TRBJ1-2; D gene unclear. The germline CDR1 and CDR2 sequences are MDHEN and SYDVKM. This CDR3 is 14 amino acids long. Trimming left V 6 bases short and J 4 bases short, with 15 bases between. The CDR3, as DNA: TGTGCCAGCAGCCCTGCGGGAGAGGGCTATGGCTACACCTTC. Translating gives CASSPAGEGYGYTF.

This clone appeared once. The rearrangement joins TRBV6-5 to TRBJ1-1; no clear D. The germline CDR1 and CDR2 sequences are MNHEY and SVGAGI. Trimming took off 6 bases at V and 8 bases at J, with 13 bases between the two ends. The CDR3 has 12 amino acids. The CDR3 DNA reads TGTGCCAGCAGCAACGCGAGAGGCGAAGCTTTCTTT. Its protein is CASSNARGEAFF.

This chain connects TRBV30 to TRBJ1-6, with D uncertain. The CDR3 totals 15 residues. Per the germline V gene, CDR1 is GTSNPN and CDR2 is SVGIG (reference sequence). The V gene lost 4 bases and the J gene lost 8 bases, with 18 bases spanning the gap. CDR3 amino acids: CAWTPSGREYSPLHF. CDR3 bases: TGTGCCTGGACCCCCTCCGGTAGAGAGTATTCACCCCTCCACTTT.

The gene calls are TRBV10-3 and TRBJ2-4; D not certain. Germline V gene sequence: CDR1 ENHRY, CDR2 SYGVKD. V lost 6 bases and J lost 0, with 6 bases in between. The CDR3 has 13 residues. CDR3: CAISTLAKNIQYF. CDR3 sequence (DNA): TGTGCCATCAGCACTTTAGCCAAAAACATTCAGTACTTC.

The rearrangement joins TRBV5-1 to TRBJ1-1; the D is unclear. The V end lost 0 bases, the J end lost 2 bases, and 8 bases lay between the germline ends. The length of the CDR3 is 14 residues. CDR1 is SGHRS, CDR2 YFSETQ, per germline. The CDR3: CASSLESTNTEAFF. The CDR3 bases are TGCGCCAGCAGCTTGGAGTCGACTAACACTGAAGCTTTCTTT.

The chain couples TRBV11-2 to TRBJ1-5; the D is unclear. CDR3 length: 13 residues. Germline values: CDR1 SGHAT, CDR2 FQNNGV. V was clipped by 0 bases and J by 6 bases, with 6 bases between them. In nucleotides, the CDR3 is TGTGCCAGCAGCTTAGAAGGTAGTCAGCCCCAGCATTTT. It codes for CASSLEGSQPQHF.

The chain employs TRBV5-1 and TRBJ2-2; D may be TRBD1 (6 bases). Germline V lookup: CDR1 SGHRS, CDR2 YFSETQ. The CDR3 is made up of 15 amino acids. Trimming pared 4 bases from V and 5 bases from J, leaving 15 bases between. CDR3 in DNA: TGCGCCAGCAGCGAAGGGGGATATGAAACCGGGGAGCTGTTTTTT. This translates into CASSEGGYETGELFF.

V is TRBV29-1 and J is TRBJ2-2, with a tentative D call TRBD2 (6 bases). The CDR3 runs to 16 residues. The germline CDR1 and CDR2 sequences are SQVTM and ANQGSEA. Between the trimmed V and J ends, which lost 5 bases and 3 bases, there was a span of 19 bases. The CDR3 spells CSVREDRPQDTGELFF. DNA of the CDR3: TGCAGCGTTAGGGAGGATCGGCCACAGGACACCGGGGAGCTGTTTTTT.

The chain combines TRBV6-6 with TRBJ2-3; 7 bases match TRBD1. Germline CDR1 and CDR2: MNHNY and SVGAGI (reference sequence). This CDR3 has 15 residues. The trim removed 5 bases at V and 2 bases at J, leaving 7 bases unmatched. DNA for the CDR3: TGTGCCAGCAGTCTTCTAGGGGGCTTCACAGATACGCAGTATTTT. Protein sequence: CASSLLGGFTDTQYF.

A remark on this clone: It may be a read error: a sequence one base away is much more abundant. The chain recombines TRBV5-4 with TRBJ1-1, with D perhaps TRBD1 (5 bases). V gave up 1 base and J gave up 0 bases, with 7 bases separating them. Germline CDR1 reads SGHNT; CDR2 reads YYREEE (reference sequence). This CDR3 spans 14 amino acids. DNA of the CDR3: TGTGCCAGCAGCTTGATAGGGGTGAACACTGAAGCTTTCTTT. Its protein product is CASSLIGVNTEAFF.

Only a few counts were recorded for this clone. V usage is TRBV2 and J usage is TRBJ1-2; D unresolved. The V and J ends lost 4 bases and 4 bases respectively, with 4 bases between them. Germline V gene data show CDR1 as SNHLY and CDR2 as FYNNEI. The length of the CDR3 is 11 residues. The DNA of the CDR3 is TGTGCCAGCAGTGTGGCCTATGGCTACACCTTC. The encoded protein is CASSVAYGYTF.

Turning to this clone: One junction end disagrees with the germline gene, perhaps due to a read error. The chain combines TRBV19 with TRBJ1-1; 10 bases line up with TRBD1. In germline, CDR1 is LNHDA, CDR2 SQIVND (reference sequence). This CDR3 region has 14 residues. The CDR3 reads CASGPGQGNPEAFF. The CDR3 DNA sequence: TGTGCCAGTGGACCGGGACAGGGGAACCCTGAAGCTTTCTTT.

This chain uses TRBV30 with TRBJ1-1, with D hard to call. With 8 bases removed from V and 0 bases from J, the gap between germline ends came to 13 bases. Germline CDR1 reads GTSNPN; CDR2 reads SVGIG (reference sequence). CDR3 length: 13 amino acids. CDR3 in DNA: TGTGCCCTTACCCGGACCGTGAACACTGAAGCTTTCTTT. Protein product: CALTRTVNTEAFF.

This clone appeared once. The V and J genes are TRBV6-5 and TRBJ2-5, with 9 bases that match TRBD1. After removal of 4 bases from V and 4 bases from J, the junction contained 4 bases not matched to a gene. The CDR3 loop spans 14 amino acids. Looked up from germline, CDR1 is MNHEY and CDR2 is SVGAGI. CDR3 sequence: CASSWDREVETQYF. The CDR3 DNA is TGTGCCAGCAGTTGGGACAGGGAAGTAGAGACCCAGTACTTC.

The chain combines TRBV6-1 with TRBJ2-5, with 9 bases lining up with TRBD1. The germline CDR1 and CDR2 sequences are MNHNS and SASEGT. The ends lost 4 bases at V and 5 bases at J; junction bases unmatched: 2. There are 13 residues in the CDR3. The DNA for the CDR3 is TGTGCCAGCAGTGGGACAGGGGTGGAGACCCAGTACTTC. Amino acids: CASSGTGVETQYF.

The chain carries TRBV7-3 and TRBJ2-5, with 9 bases identical to TRBD1. Germline V gene lookup returns CDR1 SGHTA and CDR2 FQGTGA. This CDR3 contains 16 residues. V trimming: 2 bases; J trimming: 5 bases; junction bases outside the gene matches: 9. In nucleotides, the CDR3 is TGTGCCAGCAGCTTAGGAAACAGGGGGCGAGGGGAGACCCAGTACTTC. This encodes CASSLGNRGRGETQYF.

V gene TRBV10-3 combines with J gene TRBJ1-5; D unresolved. The V gene's germline CDR1 is ENHRY and CDR2 SYGVKD. V dropped 2 bases and J dropped 9 bases, with 17 bases sitting between them. The CDR3 runs 15 residues. The CDR3 DNA reads as TGTGCCATCAGTGAGCAGACACGGGGAGAGGGGCCCCAGCATTTT. Translation gives CAISEQTRGEGPQHF.

The gene calls are TRBV7-9 and TRBJ1-5; D remains ambiguous. Germline V gene lookup returns CDR1 SEHNR and CDR2 FQNEAQ (reference sequence). Trimming left V 5 bases short and J 1 base short, with 12 bases between. This CDR3 spans 15 amino acids. CDR3 bases: TGTGCCAGCAGCCGGAGGGAGGACAGCAATCAGCCCCAGCATTTT. Amino acids: CASSRREDSNQPQHF.

The chain joins TRBV15 to TRBJ2-7, with D perhaps matching TRBD1 (6 bases). The CDR3 has 15 residues. V lost 0 bases and J 3 bases, leaving 12 bases between the germline ends. CDR1 and CDR2 from the germline V gene are LNHNV and YYDKDF (reference sequence). CDR3 protein: CATSRDWAGDYEQYF. The CDR3 coding sequence is TGTGCCACCAGCAGAGATTGGGCAGGGGACTACGAGCAGTACTTC.

The genes are TRBV9 and TRBJ1-6, with D maybe TRBD1 (6 bases). Trimming stripped 5 bases from V and 6 bases from J, with 18 bases between. CDR1 SGDLS and CDR2 YYNGEE come from the germline V gene. This CDR3 spans 16 amino acids. CDR3 in amino acids: CASRGTADSVNSPLHF. DNA of the CDR3: TGTGCCAGCAGGGGGACCGCGGACAGTGTTAATTCACCCCTCCACTTT. The whole variable domain, remainder taken from reference TRBV9 and TRBJ1-6, is DSGVTQTPKHLITATGQRVTLRCSPRSGDLSVYWYQQSLDQGLQFLIQYYNGEERAKGNILERFSAQQFPDLHSELNLSSLELGDSALYFCASRGTADSVNSPLHFGNGTRLTVT.

The gene calls are TRBV15 and TRBJ2-3; D may be TRBD1 or TRBD2 (6 bases each). The CDR3 covers 14 residues. CDR1 is LNHNV, CDR2 YYDKDF, per germline (reference sequence). The V and J ends lost 7 bases and 0 bases respectively, with 11 bases between them. The CDR3 sequence: CATTSGASTDTQYF. The CDR3 DNA sequence: TGTGCCACCACCTCGGGGGCCAGCACAGATACGCAGTATTTT.

The V gene is TRBV10-1, the J gene TRBJ2-7; 9 bases match TRBD1. J was trimmed by 6 bases and V by 5 bases; bases with no gene match: 5. Germline lookup yields CDR1 WNHNN and CDR2 SYGVQD (reference sequence). This CDR3 region has 13 residues. The CDR3 nucleotides read TGCGCCAGCAGTTCCGGGACAGGGCGCGAGCAGTACTTC. Encoded protein: CASSSGTGREQYF.

As regards this clone: This sample includes further DNA sequences coding for the same CDR3. This chain links TRBV6-5 with TRBJ2-7; D possibly corresponds to TRBD2 (5 bases). The CDR3 runs to 13 residues. The germline V gene encodes CDR1 MNHEY and CDR2 SVGAGI. The V end was cut by 5 bases, the J end by 0 bases, with 8 bases between. The CDR3 coding sequence is TGTGCCAGCAGTCGGGGTCTCTCCTACGAGCAGTACTTC. Translation gives CASSRGLSYEQYF.